The rows below give T cell receptor beta chains drawn from one sample of a study of blood T cells in healthy people across ages. A single record per CDR3 protein comes from TCRdb applying MiXCR to the 5' RACE reads. The table records 800,000 or so distinct CDR3 sequences, about 42% of them present only once. The sequencing input was blood. The receptors derive from a man older than 75 in good health. The CDR3 runs from the conserved cysteine through the conserved F or W. D genes are given only for firm matches. A row's size may be missing; if present it is once, few, many or a size class.

V	size	J	D	CDR3	DNA
TRBV2	few	TRBJ2-5	TRBD2	CASSEGVWLAGVDEQYF	TGTGCCAGCAGTGAAGGGGTGTGGCTAGCGGGAGTCGATGAGCAGTACTTC
TRBV9	.	TRBJ2-2	.	CASSVARLANTGELFF	TGTGCCAGCAGCGTAGCTAGACTCGCGAACACCGGGGAGCTGTTTTTT
TRBV24-1	.	TRBJ2-1	.	CATLGRAHAGTYNEQFF	TGTGCCACCTTGGGGCGGGCGCACGCCGGTACCTACAATGAGCAGTTCTTC
TRBV7-2	.	TRBJ2-5	.	CASSLDYRDNRETQYF	TGTGCCAGCAGCTTAGATTATCGGGACAATCGGGAGACCCAGTACTTC
TRBV7-9	.	TRBJ1-1	TRBD1	CASSSRRDSEAFF	TGTGCCAGCAGCTCCCGTCGGGACAGTGAAGCTTTCTTT
TRBV30	.	TRBJ1-1	.	CAWSRDTEAFF	TGTGCCTGGAGTCGGGACACTGAAGCTTTCTTT
TRBV30	few	TRBJ1-2	TRBD1	CAWSVLSGTGSGYTF	TGTGCCTGGAGTGTACTCTCCGGGACAGGGTCTGGCTACACCTTC
TRBV9	.	TRBJ2-7	TRBD2	CASSVGPSGSSGEQYF	TGTGCCAGCAGCGTTGGGCCTAGCGGGAGTTCAGGCGAGCAGTACTTC
TRBV28	few	TRBJ2-5	TRBD1	CASSYSTGTVLEQYF	TGTGCCAGCAGTTACAGCACCGGGACAGTCTTGGAGCAGTACTTC
TRBV29-1	.	TRBJ2-5	TRBD2	CSVDWSSGTLETQYF	TGCAGCGTTGATTGGTCTAGCGGGACCCTAGAGACCCAGTACTTC
TRBV28	many	TRBJ1-4	.	CASSLPSAGEKLFF	TGTGCCAGCAGTTTACCCAGCGCAGGTGAAAAACTGTTTTTT
TRBV3-1	.	TRBJ2-7	TRBD2	CASSLWTSGRSNEQYF	TGTGCCAGCAGCCTATGGACTAGCGGGAGGTCTAACGAGCAGTACTTC
TRBV11-2	many	TRBJ2-3	.	CASSLEDGTYTQYF	TGTGCCAGCAGCTTAGAGGACGGCACATATACGCAGTATTTT
TRBV5-1	.	TRBJ1-2	.	CASSLAAIGGGGYTF	TGCGCCAGCAGCTTGGCGGCGATCGGGGGCGGCGGCTACACCTTC
TRBV4-2	.	TRBJ2-1	.	CASSHRDNEQFF	TGTGCCAGCAGCCACCGGGACAATGAGCAGTTCTTC
TRBV7-2	.	TRBJ1-5	.	CASSPIGGAGQPQHF	TGTGCCAGCAGCCCAATCGGGGGGGCTGGGCAGCCCCAGCATTTT
TRBV24-1	.	TRBJ2-1	.	CATSWAGPNNEQFF	TGTGCCACCAGTTGGGCGGGGCCTAACAATGAGCAGTTCTTC
TRBV14	.	TRBJ1-2	.	CASSQSTTGFLPRGYTF	TGTGCCAGCAGCCAGAGTACAACAGGGTTCCTTCCTAGGGGCTACACCTTC
TRBV10-3	.	TRBJ2-5	TRBD2	CAISDTAGASNEQYF	TGTGCCATCAGTGATACAGCGGGAGCCAGCAATGAGCAGTACTTC
TRBV20-1	.	TRBJ2-1	TRBD2	CSARVPSGEYNEQFF	TGCAGTGCTAGAGTTCCTAGCGGGGAGTACAATGAGCAGTTCTTC
TRBV7-2	.	TRBJ2-3	.	CASSYRGGVLSTDTQYF	TGTGCCAGCAGCTATAGGGGGGGGGTACTGAGCACAGATACGCAGTATTTT
TRBV24-1	.	TRBJ2-2	TRBD2	CATRAGVWVGELFF	TGTGCCACCCGAGCGGGAGTATGGGTCGGGGAGCTGTTTTTT
TRBV12-3/TRBV12-4	.	TRBJ2-1	.	CASRPRGDEQFF	TGTGCCAGCAGACCAAGGGGTGATGAGCAGTTCTTC
TRBV21-1	.	TRBJ2-1	.	CASSRLAGHRDEQFF	TGTGCCAGCAGCAGACTAGCGGGACACCGCGATGAGCAGTTCTTC
TRBV20-1	few	TRBJ1-4	.	CSARVGAITNEKPFF	TGCAGTGCTAGAGTGGGGGCGATAACTAATGAAAAACCGTTTTTT
TRBV7-6	.	TRBJ2-1	TRBD2	CASSLAPSGDYNEQFF	TGTGCCAGCAGCTTAGCGCCTAGCGGAGACTACAATGAGCAGTTCTTC
TRBV7-3	.	TRBJ2-3	TRBD2	CASRGGAGDTHYF	TGTGCCAGCAGGGGGGGAGCGGGGGATACGCACTATTTT
TRBV29-1	.	TRBJ1-1	TRBD1	CSVIGTAMNTEAFF	TGCAGCGTTATCGGGACAGCCATGAACACTGAAGCTTTCTTT
TRBV12-3/TRBV12-4	few	TRBJ2-2	.	CASSFVETGELFF	TGTGCCAGCAGTTTCGTAGAGACCGGGGAGCTGTTTTTT
TRBV5-1	.	TRBJ2-3	.	CASSLDPVSTDTQYF	TGCGCCAGCAGCTTGGACCCAGTCTCAACAGATACGCAGTATTTT
TRBV5-1	.	TRBJ2-7	TRBD1	CASSAQPGQGTDEQYF	TGCGCCAGCAGCGCTCAACCGGGACAGGGGACGGACGAGCAGTACTTC
TRBV9	few	TRBJ2-3	.	CASRELRSTDTQYF	TGTGCCAGCAGGGAACTTCGGTCCACAGATACGCAGTATTTT
TRBV20-1	few	TRBJ2-3	.	CSARFRPGVDTQYF	TGCAGTGCTAGATTCCGCCCCGGGGTTGATACGCAGTATTTT
TRBV20-1	.	TRBJ1-4	TRBD1	CSASQTGAEKLFF	TGCAGTGCTAGCCAGACAGGGGCAGAAAAACTGTTTTTT
TRBV28	.	TRBJ1-4	TRBD1	CASREQGGEKLFF	TGTGCCAGCAGAGAGCAGGGGGGTGAAAAACTGTTTTTT
TRBV30	.	TRBJ1-4	TRBD1	CAWKQGNEKLFF	TGTGCCTGGAAACAGGGGAACGAAAAACTGTTTTTT
TRBV7-2	many	TRBJ1-2	.	CASSLGGGYGYTF	TGTGCCAGCAGCTTAGGGGGGGGCTATGGCTACACCTTC
TRBV2	.	TRBJ1-5	.	CASSARGSQPQHF	TGTGCCAGCAGTGCGCGGGGGAGTCAGCCCCAGCATTTT
TRBV9	few	TRBJ1-6	.	CASSVAPGSNNSPLHF	TGTGCCAGCAGCGTAGCCCCAGGATCGAATAATTCACCCCTCCACTTT
TRBV6-2/TRBV6-3	.	TRBJ2-3	.	CASAPGSSTDTQYF	TGTGCCAGCGCGCCAGGAAGTAGCACAGATACGCAGTATTTT
TRBV5-1	.	TRBJ2-7	.	CASSLTCGKYEQYF	TGCGCCAGCAGCTTGACTTGCGGGAAGTACGAGCAGTACTTC
TRBV10-2	.	TRBJ2-1	.	CASSDVVSNEQFF	TGCGCCAGCAGTGATGTAGTTTCCAATGAGCAGTTCTTC
TRBV11-2	.	TRBJ2-1	TRBD2	CASSLVDSLAGNEQFF	TGTGCCAGCAGCTTAGTGGACAGTCTAGCGGGAAATGAGCAGTTCTTC
TRBV27	.	TRBJ2-7	.	CASSLHPPALGAYEQYF	TGTGCCAGCAGTTTACATCCCCCCGCGTTGGGTGCCTACGAGCAGTACTTC
TRBV5-1	.	TRBJ2-7	TRBD1	CASSLIPTGSYEQYF	TGCGCCAGCAGCTTGATTCCGACAGGGTCCTACGAGCAGTACTTC
TRBV5-1	few	TRBJ2-6	TRBD1	CASSWGQAAGANVLTF	TGCGCCAGCAGCTGGGGACAGGCTGCTGGGGCCAACGTCCTGACTTTC
TRBV2	.	TRBJ1-1	.	CASVQGTEAFF	TGTGCCAGCGTTCAGGGGACTGAAGCTTTCTTT
TRBV20-1	few	TRBJ1-5	.	CSASNVAGTQDYQPQHF	TGCAGTGCTAGCAACGTAGCCGGGACCCAGGATTATCAGCCCCAGCATTTT
TRBV9	.	TRBJ2-6	TRBD2	CASSGGLAGLSGASVLTF	TGTGCCAGCAGCGGTGGACTAGCGGGGCTCTCTGGGGCCAGCGTCCTGACTTTC
TRBV6-6	few	TRBJ2-7	TRBD1	CASSYSSTGAIEQYF	TGTGCCAGCAGTTACTCGTCGACAGGGGCGATCGAGCAGTACTTC
TRBV2	few	TRBJ2-1	.	CASSGRDLATEQFF	TGTGCCAGCAGTGGAAGGGACCTAGCGACTGAGCAGTTCTTC
TRBV5-1	.	TRBJ2-5	TRBD2	CASNDEGGPAETQYF	TGCGCCAGCAACGATGAGGGAGGGCCTGCCGAGACCCAGTACTTC
TRBV7-8	.	TRBJ2-3	.	CASSLERAADTSTDTQYF	TGTGCCAGCAGCTTAGAGCGCGCGGCAGACACTAGCACAGATACGCAGTATTTT
TRBV3-1	few	TRBJ2-3	.	CASSPRGRDTQYF	TGTGCCAGCAGTCCGAGAGGTAGAGATACGCAGTATTTT
TRBV29-1	.	TRBJ2-3	TRBD1	CSVGDAHRDRGPDAQYF	TGCAGCGTTGGCGATGCACACCGGGACAGGGGACCCGATGCGCAGTATTTT